The T cell receptor beta chain under discussion was sequenced for a study of T-cell memory formation after mild COVID-19. The V gene's germline CDR1 is MNHEY and CDR2 SMNVEV (reference sequence). The CDR3 covers 13 residues. Trimming removed 10 bases from V and 6 bases from J, with 18 bases in between. Remarks on this clonotype: The antigen remains undetermined.

The study's findings and limits: Second-wave clones with a day 37 peak had unconfirmed SARS-CoV-2 specificity.

TCRdb reprocessed the 5' RACE reads via MiXCR and lists one record per CDR3 protein. Counted here are over 95,000 distinct CDR3 sequences, roughly 20% occurring once; the ten biggest clones make up about two fifths. This TCR derives from a man younger than 35 who had mild COVID-19 (a few samples of this study predate the infection). Cell type and time point are not known. The sequenced material came from PBMCs or a T cell subset sorted from them (not recorded which). The rearrangement uses TRBV27 and TRBJ1-2; D gene uncertain. CDR3 sequence: CATAPGPANGYTF. In DNA, the CDR3 is TGTGCCACCGCCCCGGGCCCGGCGAATGGCTACACCTTC.